Sequencing of this TCR beta chain was carried out in a study of beta chain features in type 1 diabetes. The study's findings and limits: Amplification by PCR could prefer shorter templates, with the same effect in patients and controls. Moderate yet significant TCRB CDR3 shortening was seen in Type 1 diabetes patients in all four CD4+ subsets. Sequencing used cDNA, and cells with high TCR expression could therefore be over-represented.

This clone occurred a few times. As yet, its antigen is unknown. The V and J ends lost 0 bases and 5 bases respectively, with 16 bases between them. Germline V CDR1 and CDR2: PRHDT, FYEKMQ (reference sequence). The CDR3 spans 16 residues. Sequencing targeted expressed TCRB transcripts, as all isolated RNA had been reverse transcribed. Here immunoSEQ multiplex PCR was the method, and the copy in TCRdb shows in-frame clones only, minus some. This sample has 640,000 or so clones, with roughly 12% found just once. The clonotype originates from a man younger than 35 with type 1 diabetes. V and J are TRBV13 and TRBJ1-1, with D tentatively TRBD1 (6 bases). What was sequenced was naive CD4+ T cells from blood. CDR3 region: CASSLGLGGMGTEAFF. The CDR3 DNA is TGTGCCAGCAGCTTAGGCTTAGGGGGTATGGGGACTGAAGCTTTCTTT.